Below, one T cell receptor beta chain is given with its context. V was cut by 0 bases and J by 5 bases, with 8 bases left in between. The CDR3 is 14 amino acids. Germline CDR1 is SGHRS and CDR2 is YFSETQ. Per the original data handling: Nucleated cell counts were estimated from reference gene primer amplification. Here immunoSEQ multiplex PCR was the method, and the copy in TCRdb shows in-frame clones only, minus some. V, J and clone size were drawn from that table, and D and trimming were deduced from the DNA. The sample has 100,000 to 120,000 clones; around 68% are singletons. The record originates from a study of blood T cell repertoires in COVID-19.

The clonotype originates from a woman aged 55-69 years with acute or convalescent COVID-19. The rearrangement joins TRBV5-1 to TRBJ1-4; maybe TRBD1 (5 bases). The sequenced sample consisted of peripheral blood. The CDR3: CASSLATENEKLFF. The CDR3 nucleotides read TGCGCCAGCAGCTTGGCGACAGAGAATGAAAAACTGTTTTTT.